These 22 T cell receptor beta chains came from one sample sequenced in a study of T cells in Graves' hyperthyroidism and ophthalmopathy. RNA transcripts gave rise to amplified TCR beta CDR3 regions. Researchers ran a first-round RT-PCR on the TCR CDR3 using the HTBI primer set. Using its own MiXCR run on the multiplex PCR reads, TCRdb lists one record per CDR3 protein. The sample consists of over 250,000 distinct CDR3 sequences, about 17% of them appearing once. Sequenced sample: blood. These receptors were collected from a woman aged 60-75 years with Graves' ophthalmopathy.

In its sample, this clonotype was seen a few times. The chain uses TRBV29-1 and TRBJ2-6; maybe TRBD1 (9 bases). The CDR3 sequence is 16 residues long. V lost 3 bases and J lost 3, with 15 bases in between. From germline, CDR1 is SQVTM and CDR2 ANQGSEA. This CDR3 is CSVEGTGTSGANVLTF. DNA for the CDR3: TGCAGCGTTGAGGGGACAGGGACTAGTGGGGCCAACGTCCTGACTTTC.

In this sample, this clonotype turned up many times. This chain connects TRBV24-1 to TRBJ1-2, with D uncertain. V was shortened by 3 bases and J by 8 bases, with 9 bases between the two germline ends. From germline, CDR1 is KGHDR and CDR2 SFDVKD. The CDR3 runs 12 residues. The CDR3: CATSDQRYGYTF. CDR3 in DNA: TGTGCCACCAGTGATCAACGCTACGGCTACACCTTC.

This clonotype occurred many times. The genes are TRBV6-6 and TRBJ2-7, with D perhaps being TRBD1 or TRBD2 (5 bases each). The germline V gene encodes CDR1 MNHNY and CDR2 SVGAGI (reference sequence). Trimming pared 0 bases from V and 6 bases from J, leaving 15 bases between. CDR3 size: 15 residues. The CDR3 sequence is CASSYSTRGMGEQYF. The CDR3 DNA reads TGTGCCAGCAGTTACTCCACCCGGGGCATGGGCGAGCAGTACTTC.

This clonotype was detected ten times or more. V is TRBV28 and J is TRBJ2-7; the D gene is possibly TRBD1 (6 bases). This CDR3 contains 15 residues. CDR1 and CDR2 (germline): MDHEN, SYDVKM. V lost 4 bases and J lost 3, with 16 bases in between. CDR3 nucleotides: TGTGCCAGCAGTTCCCCCCCCGGGACACACTACGAGCAGTACTTC. Amino acid sequence: CASSSPPGTHYEQYF.

The chain has TRBV29-1 and TRBJ1-2; the D is unclear. CDR1 and CDR2 from the germline V gene are SQVTM and ANQGSEA. CDR3 length: 10 amino acids. V gave up 3 bases and J gave up 3 bases, with 2 bases separating them. CDR3 in DNA: TGCAGCGTTGACGACTATGGCTACACCTTC. Encoded protein: CSVDDYGYTF.

This clonotype was found a few times. With a much larger clone just one base away, this may be a read error. The rearrangement uses TRBV6-5 and TRBJ2-7, with D perhaps matching TRBD1 or TRBD2 (6 bases each). The CDR3 is 15 amino acids. V gave up 2 bases and J gave up 2 bases, with 13 bases separating them. Germline V CDR1 and CDR2: MNHEY, SVGAGI. This CDR3 reads CASSYGEDSTYEQYF. The CDR3 coding sequence is TGTGCCAGCAGTTACGGGGAGGACAGTACCTACGAGCAGTACTTC.

The rearrangement links TRBV27 to TRBJ2-7; a possible D gene is TRBD1 (6 bases). This CDR3 has 16 residues. Germline CDR1 MNHEY, CDR2 SMNVEV (reference sequence). The V end was cut by 5 bases, the J end by 3 bases, with 20 bases between. Here the CDR3 reads CASSRKTGKEVYEQYF. The CDR3 DNA reads as TGTGCCAGCAGTCGGAAGACAGGTAAAGAAGTCTACGAGCAGTACTTC.

The chain joins TRBV27 to TRBJ2-5, with TRBD1 matching 9 bases. This CDR3 region has 15 residues. V lost 5 bases to trimming and J lost 9 bases; unmatched junction nucleotides: 13. Germline V gives CDR1 MNHEY, CDR2 SMNVEV (reference sequence). This CDR3 is CASSMLGQGSRSQYF. In DNA form, the CDR3 reads TGTGCCAGCAGTATGTTGGGACAGGGATCGAGGTCCCAGTACTTC.

There are many counts of this clonotype. The chain is built from TRBV20-1 and TRBJ2-1; 7 positions agree with TRBD2. The germline V gene has CDR1 DFQATT and CDR2 SNEGSKA (reference sequence). V shed 8 bases, J shed 1 base, and the junction held 5 bases outside the gene matches. The CDR3 covers 13 residues. In DNA form, the CDR3 reads TGCAGTTGCCGGGACTATTCCTACAATGAGCAGTTCTTC. Translated: CSCRDYSYNEQFF.

Ten or more counts support this clonotype. This rearrangement joins TRBV11-2 to TRBJ1-1; weak D call: TRBD1 (6 bases). The CDR3 runs to 14 residues. Germline assignment: CDR1 SGHAT and CDR2 FQNNGV. The germline V and J ends were trimmed by 3 bases and 6 bases, with 14 bases remaining between them. The CDR3 region is CASSLEGKGAEAFF. The DNA of the CDR3 is TGTGCCAGCAGCTTGGAGGGTAAGGGGGCTGAAGCTTTCTTT.

The chain employs TRBV3-1 and TRBJ2-7; 10 positions agree with TRBD1. Germline V CDR1 and CDR2: LGHDT, YNNKEL (reference sequence). The CDR3 extends over 17 amino acids. V dropped 2 bases and J dropped 5; count of bases not matched to a gene: 12. The CDR3 DNA sequence: TGTGCCAGCAGCCAAAAATCGGCGGACAGGGGGACCGACGAGCAGTACTTC. It encodes CASSQKSADRGTDEQYF.

Ten or more counts support this clonotype. The chain couples TRBV30 to TRBJ2-2; 7 bases are a match to TRBD1. The J segment lost 6 bases and the V segment lost 3 bases, leaving 4 bases of the junction unmatched. Per the germline V gene, CDR1 is GTSNPN and CDR2 is SVGIG (reference sequence). CDR3 length: 13 amino acids. The CDR3 DNA sequence: TGTGCCTGGAGGGAAGGGGGCTCCGGGGAGCTGTTTTTT. This translates into CAWREGGSGELFF. Combining the CDR3 with reference TRBV30 and TRBJ2-2 gives the whole variable domain SQTIHQWPATLVQPVGSPLSLECTVEGTSNPNLYWYRQAAGRGLQLLFYSVGIGQISSEVPQNLSASRPQDRQFILSSKKLLLSDSGFYLCAWREGGSGELFFGEGSRLTVL.

The table lists this clonotype with many counts. V usage is TRBV12-3 or TRBV12-4 and J usage is TRBJ1-5, with no clear D. CDR3 length: 14 amino acids. V was cut by 7 bases and J by 1 base, with 11 bases left in between. The CDR3 nucleotides are TGTGCCAGCACCCGAGGTAGGAGCAATCAGCCCCAGCATTTT. Protein: CASTRGRSNQPQHF.

The chain couples TRBV25-1 to TRBJ2-1; unclear D gene. The germline gives CDR1 MGHDK, CDR2 SYGVNS. The germline V and J ends were trimmed by 2 bases and 11 bases, with 13 bases remaining between them. The CDR3 consists of 13 residues. This chain's CDR3 is CASSENGFRQQFF. The CDR3 nucleotides read TGTGCCAGCAGTGAAAACGGGTTTCGCCAGCAGTTCTTC.

This clonotype was observed many times. The chain uses TRBV4-1 and TRBJ2-7; D unclear. The CDR3 runs to 16 residues. Germline V gene sequence: CDR1 MGHRA, CDR2 YSYEKL. Between the trimmed V and J ends, which lost 4 bases and 0 bases, there was a span of 16 bases. CDR3 coding DNA: TGCGCCAGCAGCCCGTCGCATGTGGGATTCTCCTACGAGCAGTACTTC. Translation gives CASSPSHVGFSYEQYF.

This clonotype appeared a few times. The chain has TRBV29-1 and TRBJ2-5; 7 bases are a match to TRBD2. The CDR3 loop spans 12 amino acids. With V trimmed by 6 bases and J by 4 bases, 5 bases remained unmatched. The germline V gene encodes CDR1 SQVTM and CDR2 ANQGSEA. As DNA, the CDR3 is TGCAGCGTAGAACTAGCGAGAGAGACCCAGTACTTC. Its translation: CSVELARETQYF. The complete variable domain, with remaining parts taken from reference TRBV29-1 and TRBJ2-5, reads SAVISQKPSRDICQRGTSLTIQCQVDSQVTMMFWYRQQPGQSLTLIATANQGSEATYESGFVIDKFPISRPNLTFSTLTVSNMSPEDSSIYLCSVELARETQYFGPGTRLLVL.

In this sample, this clonotype turned up many times. The chain recombines TRBV20-1 with TRBJ2-3; D tentatively fits TRBD1 or TRBD2 (5 bases each). V lost 4 bases and J lost 0, with 20 bases in between. Germline V CDR1 and CDR2: DFQATT, SNEGSKA (reference sequence). This CDR3 comprises 17 residues. The CDR3 DNA follows: TGCAGTGCTACCTCAAGAGGGACCCCGGGAAGCACAGATACGCAGTATTTT. This translates into CSATSRGTPGSTDTQYF.

The table lists this clonotype with a count of one. This may come from a read error, since a much larger clone is one base off. The chain recombines TRBV7-9 with TRBJ2-5; 8 positions match TRBD2. The germline V gene encodes CDR1 SEHNR and CDR2 FQNEAQ (reference sequence). V lost 6 bases to trimming and J lost 9 bases; unmatched junction nucleotides: 15. This CDR3 has 15 amino acids. The CDR3 region is CASRNQPGLVEAQYF. Here the CDR3 DNA reads TGTGCCAGCAGGAACCAACCGGGACTAGTTGAGGCCCAGTACTTC.

The V gene is TRBV19, the J gene TRBJ2-1; D possibly corresponds to TRBD1 (5 bases). The germline gives CDR1 LNHDA, CDR2 SQIVND (reference sequence). The CDR3 consists of 13 residues. V lost 5 bases to trimming and J lost 6 bases, with 11 bases between them. The CDR3 DNA reads TGTGCCAGTAGTTCCGGCCAGGGCAATGAGCAGTTCTTC. Protein: CASSSGQGNEQFF.

At least ten counts were recorded for this clonotype. The rearrangement links TRBV2 to TRBJ1-2; no firm D call. V was trimmed by 7 bases and J by 7 bases, leaving 16 bases between them. The germline V gene encodes CDR1 SNHLY and CDR2 FYNNEI. This CDR3 spans 13 amino acids. This CDR3 is CASNPYGQGGYTF. The CDR3 nucleotides read TGTGCCAGCAATCCCTACGGGCAAGGTGGCTACACCTTC. The full variable domain, completed using reference TRBV2 and TRBJ1-2, is EPEVTQTPSHQVTQMGQEVILRCVPISNHLYFYWYRQILGQKVEFLVSFYNNEISEKSEIFDDQFSVERPDGSNFTLKIRSTKLEDSAMYFCASNPYGQGGYTFGSGTRLTVV.

Remarks on this clonotype: At one end, the junction sequence differs from germline, possibly due to a read error. This chain connects TRBV3-1 to TRBJ2-6; D remains ambiguous. CDR1 LGHDT and CDR2 YNNKEL come from the germline V gene (reference sequence). This CDR3 spans 15 amino acids. CDR3 sequence reads: CARSPPPSGANVLTF. CDR3 DNA sequence: TGTGCCAGAAGCCCCCCCCCATCTGGGGCCAACGTCCTGACTTTC.

This clonotype was seen ten or more times. The chain carries TRBV18 and TRBJ2-1; the match to TRBD1 covers 7 bases. V shed 2 bases and J 8 bases; nucleotides not matched to a gene: 9. This CDR3 has 15 amino acids. Looked up from germline, CDR1 is KGHSH and CDR2 is LQKENI. The CDR3 reads CASSPSGTAGDEQFF. The DNA for the CDR3 is TGTGCCAGCTCACCATCCGGGACAGCCGGCGATGAGCAGTTCTTC.